This TCR beta chain was sequenced during a study of cytomegalovirus exposure and HLA in healthy donors. Concerning this clone: Its antigen is undetermined.

Amplification used 60 Vbeta primers and 13 Jbeta primers. This table comes from immunoSEQ multiplex PCR, and its TCRdb copy is limited to in-frame clones, with some not included. The sample yields around 140,000 clones, 75% to 85% seen once. CDR3 length: 16 residues. Trimming cost V 5 bases and J 0 bases; bases outside gene matches: 8. Germline assignment: CDR1 LNHDA and CDR2 SQIVND (reference sequence). Study results and caveats: The majority of TCR sequences were rare, yet some public TCRs appeared in many donors.

Sequencing was done on a sample of PBMCs. The chain couples TRBV19 to TRBJ2-3; 7 bases agree with TRBD1. This sequence was found in a man aged 40-55 years in good health and CMV-seronegative. The CDR3 here is CASSWGTGASTDTQYF. The CDR3 DNA sequence: TGTGCCAGTAGTTGGGGTACAGGGGCGAGCACAGATACGCAGTATTTT. Drawing the rest from reference TRBV19 and TRBJ2-3, the complete variable domain is DGGITQSPKYLFRKEGQNVTLSCEQNLNHDAMYWYRQDPGQGLRLIYYSQIVNDFQKGDIAEGYSVSREKKESFPLTVTSAQKNPTAFYLCASSWGTGASTDTQYFGPGTRLTVL.